This is a list of T cell receptor beta chains from one sample in a study of OX40 agonist ivuxolimab in advanced cancers. Method: immunoSEQ multiplex PCR; TCRdb's copy keeps in-frame clones and lacks some. The table has more than 80,000 clones, roughly nine tenths seen once. The source was CD4+ or CD8+ T cells sorted from blood, collected in a trial of the OX40 agonist ivuxolimab. These receptor sequences come from an adult with an advanced solid tumor such as melanoma, head and neck, liver or kidney cancer. CDR3s include the opening cysteine and the closing phenylalanine or tryptophan. A D gene is named only where the DNA matches it firmly. Expanded clones are given a class, and other clones once, few, many or no size at all.

clone size,D gene,V gene,J gene,CDR3 DNA,CDR3 protein
NA,NA,TRBV9,TRBJ1-5,TGTGCCAGCAGCGTCAGCCCAGATAGCAATCAGCCCCAGCATTTT,CASSVSPDSNQPQHF
NA,NA,TRBV21-1,TRBJ2-3,TGTGCCAGCAGCTTACAACAGGGGTGGAAATTTTTTGATACGCAGTATTTT,CASSLQQGWKFFDTQYF
NA,NA,TRBV6-5,TRBJ1-1,TGTGCCAGCAGACGACACACCGGTGAAGCTTTCTTT,CASRRHTGEAFF
NA,NA,TRBV5-8,TRBJ1-5,TGTGCCAGCAGCGCCGGGGGGTATAGCAATCAGCCCCAGCATTTT,CASSAGGYSNQPQHF
NA,TRBD1,TRBV10-3,TRBJ1-4,TGTGCCATCAGTGAGTCGGGACAGGGGTCAGAAAAACTGTTTTTT,CAISESGQGSEKLFF
NA,NA,TRBV18,TRBJ1-3,TGTGCCAGCTCACCGTGGGTTGCCGGAAACACCATATATTTT,CASSPWVAGNTIYF
NA,TRBD2,TRBV6-5,TRBJ2-1,TGTGCCAGCAGTAGAGGACTAGGCGACAATGAGCAGTTCTTC,CASSRGLGDNEQFF
NA,TRBD1,TRBV2,TRBJ2-5,TGTGCCAGCAGTGCGGCAGGGGGTATCCAAGAGACCCAGTACTTC,CASSAAGGIQETQYF
NA,NA,TRBV2,TRBJ2-3,TGTGCCAGCAGTGAAACAGATACGCAGTATTTT,CASSETDTQYF
NA,NA,TRBV28,TRBJ1-5,TGTGCCAGCAGTTTATATTTCGGGTCGGACGCTAGCAATCAGCCCCAGCATTTT,CASSLYFGSDASNQPQHF
few,NA,TRBV11-2,TRBJ2-5,TGTGCCAGCAGCTTAGGTGAAGGAGAGACCCAGTACTTC,CASSLGEGETQYF
NA,NA,TRBV7-9,TRBJ2-1,TGTGCCAGCACCACTAGCTTCCATGAGCAGTTCTTC,CASTTSFHEQFF
NA,NA,TRBV2,TRBJ1-5,TGTGCCAGCAGTGAAATCGGGGGGACCAGCAATCAGCCCCAGCATTTT,CASSEIGGTSNQPQHF
once,TRBD2,TRBV5-1,TRBJ2-2,TGCGCCAGCGGGCTAGCGGGGATGAACACCGGGGAGCTGTTTTTT,CASGLAGMNTGELFF
NA,NA,TRBV5-1,TRBJ1-5,TGCGCCAGCAGCCCGGGCGGGACACAAAGCAATCAGCCCCAGCATTTT,CASSPGGTQSNQPQHF
NA,NA,TRBV5-1,TRBJ1-3,TGCGCCAGCAGCTTGACGGGTACAGGAAACACCATATATTTT,CASSLTGTGNTIYF
NA,NA,TRBV29-1,TRBJ2-7,TGCAGCGTTAGAATGACGGGAGTATCCTACGAGCAGTACTTC,CSVRMTGVSYEQYF
NA,TRBD1,TRBV28,TRBJ1-2,TGTGCCTGCAGTTCAAGGGGGCTCGGTGGCTACACCTTC,CACSSRGLGGYTF
once,NA,TRBV28,TRBJ1-2,TGTGCCAGCAGTTTATCCGGGACGCCTAACTATGGCTACACCTTC,CASSLSGTPNYGYTF
NA,TRBD1,TRBV19,TRBJ1-1,TGTGCCAGTAGTCCAGGGGGCCCGAACACTGAAGCTTTCTTT,CASSPGGPNTEAFF
NA,NA,TRBV28,TRBJ2-7,TGTGCCAGCAGTGGGGGGAGCTCCTACGAGCAGTACTTC,CASSGGSSYEQYF
NA,TRBD2,TRBV7-2,TRBJ2-3,TGTGCCAGCAGGCTGGACTCGGGGGGAGGCGGAGATACGCAGTATTTT,CASRLDSGGGGDTQYF
NA,NA,TRBV5-1,TRBJ1-1,TGCGCCAGCAGCATCCACTCCGCGGGGGGAGAGAACACTGAAGCTTTCTTT,CASSIHSAGGENTEAFF
NA,NA,TRBV11-3,TRBJ1-1,TGTGCCAGCAGCTTCGTCCCGGGGAACACTGAAGCTTTCTTT,CASSFVPGNTEAFF
once,NA,TRBV11-2,TRBJ1-2,TGTGCCAGCAGCTTAGATCAGGGAACTTATGGCTACACCTTC,CASSLDQGTYGYTF
NA,NA,TRBV11-2,TRBJ2-1,TGTGCCAGCAGCCGAGAAGCGGTGAATGAGCAGTTCTTC,CASSREAVNEQFF
NA,NA,TRBV28,TRBJ2-7,TGTGCCAGCAGTTTATCCGCAACACAGGGCGAGCAGTACTTC,CASSLSATQGEQYF
once,TRBD2,TRBV10-3,TRBJ2-7,TGTGCCATCAGTGCCGGGACTAGCAGTTACGAGCAGTACTTC,CAISAGTSSYEQYF
NA,NA,TRBV5-1,TRBJ1-4,TGCGCCAGCAGCTTGGGATCAACTAATGAAAAACTGTTTTTT,CASSLGSTNEKLFF
NA,NA,TRBV5-1,TRBJ2-1,TGCGCCAGCAGCCTGGTGGGTCTCTCCTACAATGAGCAGTTCTTC,CASSLVGLSYNEQFF
few,NA,TRBV4-1,TRBJ2-7,TGCGCCAGCAGCCAAGCAGGTCTTAGCTCCTACGAGCAGTACTTC,CASSQAGLSSYEQYF
NA,NA,TRBV28,TRBJ1-1,TGTGCCAGCAGTCCCCCGTTATCGGGGAGACAAGCTTTCTTT,CASSPPLSGRQAFF
NA,NA,TRBV9,TRBJ1-4,TGTGCCAGCAGCGTAATGGGTATGGCTAATGAAAAACTGTTTTTT,CASSVMGMANEKLFF
NA,NA,TRBV28,TRBJ2-7,TGTGCCAGCAGTTTAGGGACCCCACAAAAAAAAGAGCAGTACTTC,CASSLGTPQKKEQYF
NA,NA,TRBV27,TRBJ2-7,TGTGCCAGCAGTTCTTACGGGGGCGCTTCTTACGAGCAGTACTTC,CASSSYGGASYEQYF
NA,TRBD2,TRBV6-1,TRBJ2-1,TGTGCCAGTCGGCGGGAGGGCTCCTACAATGAGCAGTTCTTC,CASRREGSYNEQFF
NA,TRBD1,TRBV11-2,TRBJ1-4,TGTGCCAGCAGCCGCGGACAGGGGAACGAAAAACTGTTTTTT,CASSRGQGNEKLFF
NA,NA,TRBV11-1,TRBJ2-2,TGTGCCAGCAGCTTAGCCAACAGCCTCACCGGGGAGCTGTTTTTT,CASSLANSLTGELFF
NA,TRBD1,TRBV28,TRBJ1-2,TGTGCCAGCAGTTCGACAGGGTCTCGAGGCTACACCTTC,CASSSTGSRGYTF
NA,TRBD2,TRBV7-9,TRBJ2-3,TGTGCCAGCAGCTTGGCACTAGCGGGAATGGCAGATACGCAGTATTTT,CASSLALAGMADTQYF
few,TRBD1,TRBV28,TRBJ2-7,TGTGCCAGCAGTGCCCTTCTAGACAGGGGTGACGAGCAGTACTTC,CASSALLDRGDEQYF
NA,TRBD2,TRBV9,TRBJ2-1,TGTGCCAGCAGCGTAGGAGCGGGGGGGTATGAGCAGTTCTTC,CASSVGAGGYEQFF
NA,NA,TRBV2,TRBJ1-6,TGTGCCAGCAGTGAATCGACAGGATTTAATTCACCCCTCCACTTT,CASSESTGFNSPLHF
NA,NA,TRBV30,TRBJ2-2,TGTGCCTGGGGTGCCGGACGGACGGGCACCGGGGAGCTGTTTTTT,CAWGAGRTGTGELFF
NA,NA,TRBV10-1,TRBJ2-6,TGCGCCAGCAGTGGACCTGGGGCCAACGTCCTGACTTTC,CASSGPGANVLTF
NA,TRBD1,TRBV29-1,TRBJ2-4,TGCAGCGTTGAAACACAGGGGGCTATTAACATTCAGTACTTC,CSVETQGAINIQYF
once,NA,TRBV5-1,TRBJ2-1,TGCGCCAGCAGCCCCATGGGTGATTCCTACAATGAGCAGTTCTTC,CASSPMGDSYNEQFF